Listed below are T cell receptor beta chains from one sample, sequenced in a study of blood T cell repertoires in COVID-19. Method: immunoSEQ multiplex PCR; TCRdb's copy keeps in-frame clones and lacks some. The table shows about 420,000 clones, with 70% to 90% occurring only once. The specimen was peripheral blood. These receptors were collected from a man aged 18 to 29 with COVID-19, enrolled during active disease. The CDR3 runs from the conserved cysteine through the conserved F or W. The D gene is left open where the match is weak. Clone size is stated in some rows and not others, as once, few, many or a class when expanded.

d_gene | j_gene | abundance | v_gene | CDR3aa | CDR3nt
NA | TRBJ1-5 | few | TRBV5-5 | CASSYRDQPQHF | TGTGCCAGCAGCTATCGGGATCAGCCCCAGCATTTT
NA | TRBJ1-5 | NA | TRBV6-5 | CASSPTGYSNQPQHF | TGTGCCAGCAGTCCAACCGGGTATAGCAATCAGCCCCAGCATTTT
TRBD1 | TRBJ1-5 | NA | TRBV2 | CASSADRADQPQHF | TGTGCCAGCAGCGCGGACAGGGCCGATCAGCCCCAGCATTTT
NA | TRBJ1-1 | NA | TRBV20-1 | CSASWTAKNTEAFF | TGCAGTGCTAGTTGGACAGCCAAGAACACTGAAGCTTTCTTT
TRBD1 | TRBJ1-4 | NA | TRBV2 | CASSYRGLTLATNEKLFF | TGTGCCAGCTCATACAGGGGACTTACCCTTGCAACTAATGAAAAACTGTTTTTT
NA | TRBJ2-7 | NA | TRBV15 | CATSRFLPQPYEQYF | TGTGCCACCAGCAGGTTCCTTCCACAGCCCTACGAGCAGTACTTC
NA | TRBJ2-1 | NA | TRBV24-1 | CATSDHPGVGRYNEQFF | TGTGCCACCAGTGACCACCCCGGGGTAGGTCGGTACAATGAGCAGTTCTTC
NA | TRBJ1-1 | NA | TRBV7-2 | CASSLQGQMNTEAFF | TGTGCCAGCAGCTTGCAGGGGCAGATGAACACTGAAGCTTTCTTT
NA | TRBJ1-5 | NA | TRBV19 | CASSIVGGGNQPQHF | TGTGCCAGTAGTATAGTGGGGGGGGGCAATCAGCCCCAGCATTTT
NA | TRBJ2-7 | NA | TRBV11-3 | CASSASLGGRTYEQYF | TGTGCCAGCAGCGCTTCGTTAGGGGGACGGACCTACGAGCAGTACTTC
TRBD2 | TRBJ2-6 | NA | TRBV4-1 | CASSQAGGAGANVLTF | TGCGCCAGCAGCCAAGCGGGGGGGGCTGGGGCCAACGTCCTGACTTTC
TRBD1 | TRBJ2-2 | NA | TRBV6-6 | CASSYPTGGTGELFF | TGTGCCAGCAGTTACCCGACAGGGGGCACCGGGGAGCTGTTTTTT
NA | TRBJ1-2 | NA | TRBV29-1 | CSVESDLQSDF | TGCAGCGTTGAGTCAGATCTGCAATCAGACTTC
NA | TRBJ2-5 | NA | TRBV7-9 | CASSPRDTLQETQYF | TGTGCCAGCAGCCCCAGGGACACCCTCCAAGAGACCCAGTACTTC
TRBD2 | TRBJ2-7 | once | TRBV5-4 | CASSPEGGAKYEQYF | TGTGCCAGCAGCCCGGAGGGAGGGGCGAAATACGAGCAGTACTTC
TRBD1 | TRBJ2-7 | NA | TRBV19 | CASSISGTGSYEQYF | TGTGCCAGTAGTATATCCGGGACAGGCTCCTACGAGCAGTACTTC
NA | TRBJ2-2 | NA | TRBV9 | CASSPSAGRGRAGELFF | TGTGCCAGCAGCCCATCAGCCGGAAGGGGTCGGGCCGGGGAGCTGTTTTTT
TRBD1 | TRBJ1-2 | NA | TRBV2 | CASKETGGAADGYTF | TGTGCCAGCAAAGAAACAGGGGGCGCAGCCGATGGCTACACCTTC
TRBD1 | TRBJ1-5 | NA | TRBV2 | CASSVLGGGSNQPQHF | TGTGCCAGCAGTGTCTTAGGGGGCGGCAGCAATCAGCCCCAGCATTTT
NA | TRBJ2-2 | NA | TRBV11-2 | CASTLPAGYSGELFF | TGTGCCAGCACCCTGCCCGCCGGTTATAGCGGGGAGCTGTTTTTT
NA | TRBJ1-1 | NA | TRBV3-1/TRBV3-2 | CASSQVSGDTEAFF | TGTGCCAGCAGCCAAGTATCCGGGGACACTGAAGCTTTCTTT
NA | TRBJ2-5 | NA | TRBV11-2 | CASSLEVTQETQYF | TGTGCCAGCAGCTTGGAGGTCACTCAAGAGACCCAGTACTTC
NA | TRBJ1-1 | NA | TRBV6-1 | CASSEDLGVNTEAFF | TGTGCCAGCAGTGAAGACCTGGGCGTGAACACTGAAGCTTTCTTT
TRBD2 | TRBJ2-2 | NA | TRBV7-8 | CASRYLAGDTNTGELFF | TGTGCCAGCAGATACTTAGCGGGAGACACGAACACCGGGGAGCTGTTTTTT
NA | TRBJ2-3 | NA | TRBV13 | CASRPLQGQADTQYF | TGTGCCAGCAGACCATTGCAGGGGCAGGCAGATACGCAGTATTTT
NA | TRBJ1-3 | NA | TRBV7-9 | CASSLGGGEMTARNTIYF | TGTGCCAGCAGCTTAGGTGGAGGGGAGATGACAGCGAGAAACACCATATATTTT
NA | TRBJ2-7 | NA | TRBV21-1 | CASSANRDRAYEQYF | TGTGCCAGCAGCGCGAACCGGGACAGGGCCTACGAGCAGTACTTC
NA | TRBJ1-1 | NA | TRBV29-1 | CSVGGITEAFF | TGCAGCGTCGGGGGGATAACTGAAGCTTTCTTT
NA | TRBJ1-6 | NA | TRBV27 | CASCGLGGNSPLHF | TGTGCCAGCTGTGGACTGGGCGGGAATTCACCCCTCCACTTT
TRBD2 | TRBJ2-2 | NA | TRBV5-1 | CASRSGANTGELFF | TGCGCCAGCAGGAGCGGGGCGAACACCGGGGAGCTGTTTTTT
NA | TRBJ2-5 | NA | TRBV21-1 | CASSTPTEGGETQYF | TGTGCCAGCAGCACACCGACGGAGGGTGGAGAGACCCAGTACTTC
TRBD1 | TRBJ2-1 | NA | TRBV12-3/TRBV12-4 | CASSPGQGDEQFF | TGTGCCAGCAGTCCGGGACAGGGCGATGAGCAGTTCTTC